Below are 20 T cell receptor beta chains sequenced from a single sample in a study of regulatory T cells in long-lasting Graves disease. Described time point: newly diagnosed GD, antithyroid drugs for less than 3 months. The authors made the TCR library using RNA they extracted from PBMCs. Sequencing libraries for TCR beta were prepared with iRepertoire HTBI primers and Arm-PCR of CDR3 regions. TCRdb called the multiplex PCR reads again in MiXCR, with one record for every CDR3 protein. The top ten hold 14% of the sample, which has around 250,000 distinct CDR3 sequences, around a sixth seen once. These same data were also listed under a study on T cells in Graves' hyperthyroidism and ophthalmopathy.

Sequencing was performed on peripheral blood mononuclear cells (PBMCs), taken at new diagnosis, from a patient treated with antithyroid drugs. All receptors derive from a woman in her thirties with Graves disease.

This clonotype was seen ten or more times. V is TRBV12-3 or TRBV12-4 and J is TRBJ2-3, with TRBD1 matching 8 bases. V shed 4 bases and J 3 bases; nucleotides not matched to a gene: 15. This CDR3 has 18 residues. The CDR3 bases are TGTGCCAGCAGTTCAACCCGTTCAGCGACAGGGGTTACAGATACGCAGTATTTT. It is translated as CASSSTRSATGVTDTQYF.

J is TRBJ2-3 and V is TRBV25-1, with D unresolved. Germline V gene lookup returns CDR1 MGHDK and CDR2 SYGVNS. V lost 3 bases and J lost 0, with 10 bases in between. The CDR3 totals 15 residues. In DNA form, the CDR3 reads TGTGCCAGCAGTGACCCTGCGGTGAGCACAGATACGCAGTATTTT. Its translation: CASSDPAVSTDTQYF.

At least ten counts were recorded for this clonotype. The chain employs TRBV27 and TRBJ1-4; 8 positions match TRBD1. Germline lookup yields CDR1 MNHEY and CDR2 SMNVEV (reference sequence). The CDR3 has 16 amino acids. Trimming took 5 bases from V and 1 from J; bases not matched to a gene: 6. CDR3 nucleotide sequence: TGTGCCAGCAGTCGAGCGACAGGGGAAACTAATGAAAAACTGTTTTTT. It specifies CASSRATGETNEKLFF.

In its sample, this clonotype was seen many times. V usage is TRBV6-1 and J usage is TRBJ1-1; unclear D gene. Germline lookup yields CDR1 MNHNS and CDR2 SASEGT. The CDR3 has 13 residues. Deletions cut 2 bases from V and 10 bases from J, with 14 bases between. In DNA, the CDR3 is TGTGCCAGCAGTGAAACGAAAGCCACGCCAGCTTTCTTT. Its translation is CASSETKATPAFF.

This clonotype has a handful of counts. The CDR3 DNA reads as TGCAGTGCACCTCGGACTGCCACCGGGGAGCTGTTTTTT. Encoded protein: CSAPRTATGELFF. The gene calls are TRBV20-1 and TRBJ2-2; possibly TRBD2 for D (5 bases). V lost 6 bases to trimming and J lost 4 bases, with 12 bases between them. CDR3 length equals 13 residues. CDR1 and CDR2 from the germline V gene are DFQATT and SNEGSKA (reference sequence).

Many counts were recorded for this clonotype. The chain combines TRBV27 with TRBJ1-2; weak D call: TRBD1 (6 bases). Trimming shortened V by 4 bases and J by 5 bases, and 11 bases separated the two germline ends. CDR3 size: 13 residues. Germline lookup yields CDR1 MNHEY and CDR2 SMNVEV (reference sequence). The CDR3 protein is CASSSDSLYGYTF. DNA for the CDR3: TGTGCCAGCAGTTCGGACAGCCTATATGGCTACACCTTC.

There are many counts of this clonotype. The chain carries TRBV20-1 and TRBJ2-4; D is unresolved. The CDR3 covers 14 residues. Trimming removed 0 bases from V and 8 bases from J, with 14 bases in between. Germline V gene sequence: CDR1 DFQATT, CDR2 SNEGSKA (reference sequence). The CDR3 sequence: CSARDLHHEDIQYF. The CDR3 region has the DNA TGCAGTGCTAGAGATCTTCACCACGAGGACATTCAGTACTTC.

This clonotype was seen many times. The rearrangement joins TRBV6-1 to TRBJ2-5; TRBD1 is a possible D gene (6 bases). Deletions cut 5 bases from V and 2 bases from J, with 9 bases between. Germline V gene sequence: CDR1 MNHNS, CDR2 SASEGT. This CDR3 has 13 amino acids. The CDR3 protein is CASSLDSQETQYF. In nucleotides, the CDR3 is TGTGCCAGCAGTCTGGACAGTCAAGAGACCCAGTACTTC.

Ten or more counts support this clonotype. The rearrangement joins TRBV6-2 or TRBV6-3 to TRBJ1-1; D is unclear. The V and J ends lost 5 bases and 1 base respectively, with 17 bases between them. The CDR3 is 16 residues long. Germline V gene sequence: CDR1 MNHEY, CDR2 SVGEGT. DNA of the CDR3: TGTGCCAGCAGTCGAGAGCCTAGGGAGTGGAACACTGAAGCTTTCTTT. Translating it yields CASSREPREWNTEAFF.

This clonotype was detected many times. The junction differs from germline at one of its ends, possibly a read error. This chain connects TRBV20-1 to TRBJ2-6, with D perhaps matching TRBD1 (5 bases). The CDR3 contains 12 residues. Per germline, CDR1 DFQATT and CDR2 SNEGSKA (reference sequence). The CDR3 bases are TGCAGTGCTAGGCCTGGGGCCAATGTCCTGACTTTC. It encodes CSARPGANVLTF.

This clonotype was observed at least ten times. Here the CDR3 DNA reads TGCAGCGTTGATGGACTAGCGGGGGGCCCTCAAGAGACCCAGTACTTC. This sequence encodes CSVDGLAGGPQETQYF. The chain employs TRBV29-1 and TRBJ2-5; 14 bases agree with TRBD2. The germline CDR1 and CDR2 sequences are SQVTM and ANQGSEA. The CDR3 has 16 amino acids. With V trimmed by 3 bases and J by 2 bases, 5 bases remained unmatched. Full variable domain (missing parts from reference TRBV29-1 and TRBJ2-5): SAVISQKPSRDICQRGTSLTIQCQVDSQVTMMFWYRQQPGQSLTLIATANQGSEATYESGFVIDKFPISRPNLTFSTLTVSNMSPEDSSIYLCSVDGLAGGPQETQYFGPGTRLLVL.

This clonotype was observed a single time. Possible read error: a much larger clone is one base away. No conserved phenylalanine or tryptophan is present at the end of the CDR3, so a read error is the likely explanation. CDR3 amino acids: CASAALGTGANNEQFI. The DNA of the CDR3 is TGTGCCAGCGCCGCCCTGGGGACGGGGGCCAACAATGAGCAGTTCATC. The chain is built from TRBV5-6 and TRBJ2-1; D is possibly TRBD1 or TRBD2 (6 bases each). There are 16 residues in the CDR3. V was pared by 7 bases and J by 5 bases, with 22 bases between. Germline CDR1 reads SGHDT; CDR2 reads YYEEEE.

The table lists this clonotype with many counts. This CDR3 reads CASKRAGYNEQFF. The CDR3 region has the DNA TGTGCCAGCAAGCGAGCGGGGTACAATGAGCAGTTCTTC. This chain links TRBV3-1 with TRBJ2-1, with 7 bases aligning to TRBD2. This CDR3 comprises 13 residues. CDR1 and CDR2 (germline): LGHDT, YNNKEL (reference sequence). V shed 7 bases, J shed 4 bases, and the junction held 4 bases outside the gene matches.

At least ten counts were recorded for this clonotype. This sequence joins TRBV11-2 and TRBJ2-3; 8 positions agree with TRBD2. V gave up 2 bases and J gave up 0 bases; unmatched junction bases: 10. Germline CDR1 reads SGHAT; CDR2 reads FQNNGV. The CDR3 runs 18 residues. Written as DNA, the CDR3 is TGTGCCAGCAGCTTATCGACGGGGGGGACACCTAGCACAGATACGCAGTATTTT. Its protein is CASSLSTGGTPSTDTQYF.

This clonotype was counted ten times or more. This chain connects TRBV7-2 to TRBJ2-1; 13 bases fit TRBD2. This CDR3 has 14 amino acids. Germline V gene data show CDR1 as SGHTA and CDR2 as FQGNSA. Trimming took 3 bases from V and 13 from J; bases not matched to a gene: 6. CDR3 sequence (DNA): TGTGCCAGCAGCTTTGGGACTAGCGGGATGGGCCAGTTCTTC. Translated, it gives CASSFGTSGMGQFF.

This clonotype appeared many times. J is TRBJ2-1 and V is TRBV29-1; D gene ambiguous. CDR1 SQVTM and CDR2 ANQGSEA come from the germline V gene. The CDR3 contains 13 residues. Deletions cut 7 bases from V and 10 bases from J, with 20 bases between. In DNA form, the CDR3 reads TGCAGCGCCAGTGGGGTTATGGGTGCCGAGCAGTTCTTC. Its protein product is CSASGVMGAEQFF.

This clonotype was detected many times. The chain joins TRBV12-3 or TRBV12-4 to TRBJ2-2; 7 nucleotides match TRBD2. Trimming took 0 bases from V and 0 from J; bases not matched to a gene: 4. CDR3 length: 17 amino acids. The CDR3 protein is CASSLASRGTNTGELFF. In nucleotides, the CDR3 is TGTGCCAGCAGTTTAGCCTCGCGGGGGACGAACACCGGGGAGCTGTTTTTT.

Many counts were recorded for this clonotype. The chain combines TRBV7-2 with TRBJ1-1; maybe TRBD1 (5 bases). The CDR3 runs to 14 residues. The V end was cut by 1 base, the J end by 6 bases, with 12 bases between. Per germline, CDR1 SGHTA and CDR2 FQGNSA. The CDR3 bases are TGTGCCAGCAGCTTAGACAGGTCGGATCCTGAAGCTTTCTTT. Protein product: CASSLDRSDPEAFF. Looking up the rest from reference TRBV7-2 and TRBJ1-1 gives the full variable domain: GAGVSQSPSNKVTEKGKDVELRCDPISGHTALYWYRQSLGQGLEFLIYFQGNSAPDKSGLPSDRFSAERTGGSVSTLTIQRTQQEDSAVYLCASSLDRSDPEAFFGQGTRLTVV.

This clonotype was picked up many times. The chain has TRBV7-9 and TRBJ2-2; 8 nucleotides match TRBD2. In germline, CDR1 is SEHNR, CDR2 FQNEAQ (reference sequence). J gave up 3 bases and V 5 bases, and 11 bases lay outside the gene matches. This CDR3 has 17 amino acids. CDR3 sequence reads: CASSLDPGGPHTGELFF. In nucleotides, the CDR3 is TGTGCCAGCAGCCTAGACCCGGGGGGGCCGCACACCGGGGAGCTGTTTTTT.

This clonotype appeared a few times. The CDR3 region has the DNA TGCGCCACCCACCCCGGACAGGGGGTCCCCTACGAGCAGTACTTC. Protein: CATHPGQGVPYEQYF. The gene calls are TRBV5-1 and TRBJ2-7; 10 bases align to TRBD1. The germline CDR1 and CDR2 sequences are SGHRS and YFSETQ. The V and J ends lost 9 bases and 2 bases, in that order; junction bases with no gene match: 11. The CDR3 sequence is 15 residues long.